This T cell receptor (beta chain) was sequenced for a study of shared clonotypes between healthy human individuals. On the study more broadly: Donors were a couple of women and three men aged 18 to 49.

Each subset's genomic DNA was shared equally among a number of immunoSEQ plates. In the sorted-subset replicate PCRs, about 190 ng DNA, 25,000 to 35,000 T cell genomes, was used. Profiling relied on immunoSEQ multiplex PCR, and the TCRdb table lists in-frame clones only, not all of them. The sample yields around 600,000 clones, approximately 95% seen once. V shed 4 bases and J shed 2 bases, with 15 bases lying between them. The CDR3 is 16 residues long. CD8 cells classed as naive were CD45RO-negative and positively selected for CCR7, excluding terminally differentiated effector memory CD45RA+ cells. Adult donors, all healthy and HIV-negative, had no recent acute infections or vaccinations.

This TCR was recovered from a woman aged 25-40 years in good health. V and J are TRBV23-1 and TRBJ1-5; no definite D call. TRBV23-1 qualifies as an ORF whose function is uncertain. The sample was naive CD8+ T cells sorted from blood. CDR3 residues: CASSPQRGIGNQPQHF. CDR3 bases: TGCGCCAGCAGTCCCCAGCGGGGAATCGGCAATCAGCCCCAGCATTTT.